A single sample is the source of the 11 T cell receptor beta chains below, sequenced in a study of cytomegalovirus exposure and HLA in healthy donors. In the PCR, 60 Vbeta and 13 Jbeta primers were used. Repertoires were generated with immunoSEQ multiplex PCR, while TCRdb's copy carries only in-frame clones and drops some. Among about 140,000 clones listed, 77% were seen once. Sequencing used PBMCs. These receptors were taken from a man under 40 in good health and CMV-seronegative.

The chain joins TRBV23-1 to TRBJ1-5, with 8 bases fitting TRBD1. TRBV23-1 is sorted into the ORF group, with uncertain function. The CDR3 length is 18 residues. Trimming took 3 bases from V and 4 from J; bases not matched to a gene: 14. For the CDR3, the DNA is TGCGCCAGCAGTCATTCGGACAGGGAGAGCCTTTGGAATCAGCCCCAGCATTTT. It translates to CASSHSDRESLWNQPQHF.

Remarks on this clone: Other DNA sequences in this specimen translate into the identical CDR3. The chain is built from TRBV9 and TRBJ1-2; D gene uncertain. The CDR3 consists of 14 residues. The germline V gene has CDR1 SGDLS and CDR2 YYNGEE. The V and J ends lost 2 bases and 0 bases respectively, with 8 bases between them. The CDR3 region is CASSVGGSNYGYTF. The DNA of the CDR3 is TGTGCCAGCAGCGTTGGCGGATCTAACTATGGCTACACCTTC.

The rearrangement links TRBV10-3 to TRBJ1-2; no clear D gene. Germline values: CDR1 ENHRY, CDR2 SYGVKD. Trimming removed 2 bases at V and 0 bases at J, with 10 bases between. This CDR3 is 15 amino acids long. The CDR3 DNA is TGTGCCATCAGTGAGATCGGGAAAGCTAACTATGGCTACACCTTC. The encoded protein is CAISEIGKANYGYTF.

The chain's CDR3 is CASSLEPTGNTGELFF. Written as DNA, the CDR3 is TGTGCCAGCAGCTTAGAGCCTACCGGTAACACCGGGGAGCTGTTTTTT. The chain uses TRBV7-6 and TRBJ2-2; no clear D. Trimming removed 1 base from V and 2 bases from J, with 11 bases in between. The CDR3 totals 16 residues. Germline V gene lookup returns CDR1 SGHVS and CDR2 FNYEAQ.

The chain links TRBV19 to TRBJ2-1, with 7 bases matching TRBD1. V dropped 6 bases and J dropped 4; count of bases not matched to a gene: 6. Germline assignment: CDR1 LNHDA and CDR2 SQIVND (reference sequence). The CDR3 totals 14 residues. The CDR3: CASRPGQSYNEQFF. CDR3 coding DNA: TGTGCCAGTAGGCCGGGACAGAGTTACAATGAGCAGTTCTTC. Supplemented by reference TRBV19 and TRBJ2-1, the full variable domain reads DGGITQSPKYLFRKEGQNVTLSCEQNLNHDAMYWYRQDPGQGLRLIYYSQIVNDFQKGDIAEGYSVSREKKESFPLTVTSAQKNPTAFYLCASRPGQSYNEQFFGPGTRLTVL.

The table lists this clone with a few counts. The chain employs TRBV5-1 and TRBJ2-5, with a weak D call TRBD1 (6 bases). V dropped 6 bases and J dropped 3 bases, with 15 bases sitting between them. The CDR3 has 14 amino acids. Germline CDR1 is SGHRS and CDR2 is YFSETQ. CDR3 bases: TGCGCCAGCATGTTGGGACAAGGAAAAGAGACCCAGTACTTC. Translating it yields CASMLGQGKETQYF.

This clone has more than one count but fewer than ten. The V gene is TRBV30, the J gene TRBJ2-3, with TRBD2 matching over 10 bases. CDR1 GTSNPN and CDR2 SVGIG come from the germline V gene (reference sequence). V was clipped by 1 base and J by 11 bases; unmatched bases: 9. This CDR3 has 14 residues. In nucleotides, the CDR3 is TGTGCCTGGAGTGCGGGAGCGGGAGGGCGAGGGCAGTATTTT. Encoded protein: CAWSAGAGGRGQYF.

The V call is TRBV10-3, the J call TRBJ2-3, with 9 bases matching TRBD2. The CDR3 spans 12 residues. V trimming: 11 bases; J trimming: 4 bases; junction bases outside the gene matches: 4. Germline values: CDR1 ENHRY, CDR2 SYGVKD. CDR3: CAAGGPSDTQYF. As DNA, the CDR3 is TGTGCCGCGGGAGGGCCGTCAGATACGCAGTATTTT.

The chain is built from TRBV5-4 and TRBJ2-5; D is perhaps TRBD2 (6 bases). The CDR3 runs to 15 residues. Trimming cost V 4 bases and J 4 bases, with 17 bases left between them. CDR1 and CDR2 from the germline V gene are SGHNT and YYREEE (reference sequence). CDR3 in amino acids: CASSDRGNGGETQYF. The CDR3, as DNA: TGTGCCAGCAGCGACCGGGGGAATGGGGGAGAGACCCAGTACTTC.

A few counts support this clone. V usage is TRBV7-6 and J usage is TRBJ2-7, with TRBD2 identical over 12 bases. This CDR3 region has 14 residues. Germline loops: CDR1 SGHVS, CDR2 FNYEAQ. V lost 5 bases, J lost 4 bases, and 3 bases stayed unmatched. In DNA form, the CDR3 reads TGTGCCAGCAGCGCGGGACTAGCGGGTTACGAGCAGTACTTC. Translation: CASSAGLAGYEQYF.

This chain connects TRBV10-3 to TRBJ1-1; no clear D gene. V shed 3 bases and J shed 4 bases, with 3 bases lying between them. Germline lookup yields CDR1 ENHRY and CDR2 SYGVKD. CDR3 size: 11 residues. The CDR3 DNA reads as TGTGCCATCAGTGACCTCACTGAAGCTTTCTTT. Translation gives CAISDLTEAFF.